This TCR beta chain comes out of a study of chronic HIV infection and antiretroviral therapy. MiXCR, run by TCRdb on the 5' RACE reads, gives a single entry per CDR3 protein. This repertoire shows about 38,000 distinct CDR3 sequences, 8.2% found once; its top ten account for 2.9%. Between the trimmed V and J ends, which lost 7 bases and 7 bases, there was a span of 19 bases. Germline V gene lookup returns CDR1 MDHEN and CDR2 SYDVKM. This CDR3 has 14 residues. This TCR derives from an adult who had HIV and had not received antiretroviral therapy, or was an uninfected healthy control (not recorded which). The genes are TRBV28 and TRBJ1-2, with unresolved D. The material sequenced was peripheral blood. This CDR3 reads CASIPTPQVGGYTF. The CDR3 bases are TGTGCCAGCATCCCGACCCCGCAGGTCGGTGGCTACACCTTC.